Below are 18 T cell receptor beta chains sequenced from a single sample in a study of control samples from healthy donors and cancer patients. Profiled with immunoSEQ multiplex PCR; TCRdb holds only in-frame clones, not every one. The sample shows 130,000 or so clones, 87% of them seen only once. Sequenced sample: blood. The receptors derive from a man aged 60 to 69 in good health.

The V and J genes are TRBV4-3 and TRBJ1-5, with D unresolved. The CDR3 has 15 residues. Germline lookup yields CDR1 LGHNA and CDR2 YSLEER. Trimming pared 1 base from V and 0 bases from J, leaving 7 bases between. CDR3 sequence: CASSQVEGSNQPQHF. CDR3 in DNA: TGCGCCAGCAGCCAAGTCGAGGGTAGCAATCAGCCCCAGCATTTT.

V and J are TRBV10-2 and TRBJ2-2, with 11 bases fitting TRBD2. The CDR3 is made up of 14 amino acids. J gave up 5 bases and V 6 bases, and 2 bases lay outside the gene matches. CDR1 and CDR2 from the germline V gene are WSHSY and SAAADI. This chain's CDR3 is CASRTSGGTGELFF. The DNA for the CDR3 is TGCGCCAGCAGAACTAGCGGGGGTACCGGGGAGCTGTTTTTT.

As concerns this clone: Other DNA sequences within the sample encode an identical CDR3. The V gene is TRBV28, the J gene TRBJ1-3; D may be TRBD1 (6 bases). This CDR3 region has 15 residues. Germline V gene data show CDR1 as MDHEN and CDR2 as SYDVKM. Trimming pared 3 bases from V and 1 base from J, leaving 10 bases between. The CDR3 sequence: CASSFRGGSGNTIYF. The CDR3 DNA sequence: TGTGCCAGCAGTTTTCGAGGGGGTTCTGGAAACACCATATATTTT.

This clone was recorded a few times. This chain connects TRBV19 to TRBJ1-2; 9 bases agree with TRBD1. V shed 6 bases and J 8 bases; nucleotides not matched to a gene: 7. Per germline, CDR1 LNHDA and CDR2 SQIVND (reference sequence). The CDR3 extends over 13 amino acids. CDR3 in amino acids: CASSTGTGTGYTF. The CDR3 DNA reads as TGTGCCAGTAGCACCGGGACAGGGACCGGCTACACCTTC.

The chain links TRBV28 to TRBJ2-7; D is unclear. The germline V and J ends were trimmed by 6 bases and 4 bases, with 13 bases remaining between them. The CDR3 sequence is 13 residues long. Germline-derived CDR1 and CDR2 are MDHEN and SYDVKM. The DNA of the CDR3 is TGTGCCAGCAGGGCCCAATCATCTTACGAGCAGTACTTC. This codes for CASRAQSSYEQYF.

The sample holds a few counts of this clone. The CDR3 coding sequence is TGTGCCAGCAGTTTATCTGGTTCGTCCCGGAACACTGAAGCTTTCTTT. Its translation is CASSLSGSSRNTEAFF. The chain carries TRBV27 and TRBJ1-1; D uncertain. V lost 0 bases, J lost 1 base, and 12 bases lay in between. This CDR3 is 16 amino acids long. The germline V gene has CDR1 MNHEY and CDR2 SMNVEV (reference sequence).

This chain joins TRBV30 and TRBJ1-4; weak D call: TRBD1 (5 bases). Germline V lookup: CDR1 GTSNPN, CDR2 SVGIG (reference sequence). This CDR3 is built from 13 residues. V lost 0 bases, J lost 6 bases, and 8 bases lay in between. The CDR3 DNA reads TGTGCCTGGAGTGTGCAGGGCGATGAAAAACTGTTTTTT. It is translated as CAWSVQGDEKLFF.

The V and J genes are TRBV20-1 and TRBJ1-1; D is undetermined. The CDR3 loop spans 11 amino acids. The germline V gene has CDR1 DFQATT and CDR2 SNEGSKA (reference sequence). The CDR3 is CRVAEDTEAFF. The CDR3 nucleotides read TGCAGAGTTGCTGAGGACACTGAAGCTTTCTTT.

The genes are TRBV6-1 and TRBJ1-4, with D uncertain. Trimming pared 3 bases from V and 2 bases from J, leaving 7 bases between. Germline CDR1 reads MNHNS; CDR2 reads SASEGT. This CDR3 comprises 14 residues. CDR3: CASSEEQTNEKLFF. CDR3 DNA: TGTGCCAGCAGTGAGGAACAGACTAATGAAAAACTGTTTTTT.

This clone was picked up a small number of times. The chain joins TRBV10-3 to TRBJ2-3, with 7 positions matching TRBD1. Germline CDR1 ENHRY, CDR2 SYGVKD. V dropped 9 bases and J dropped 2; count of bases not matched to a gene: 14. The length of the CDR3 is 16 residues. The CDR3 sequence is CAISPGDSSLTDTQYF. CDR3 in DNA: TGTGCCATTTCACCCGGGGACAGTTCCCTCACAGATACGCAGTATTTT.

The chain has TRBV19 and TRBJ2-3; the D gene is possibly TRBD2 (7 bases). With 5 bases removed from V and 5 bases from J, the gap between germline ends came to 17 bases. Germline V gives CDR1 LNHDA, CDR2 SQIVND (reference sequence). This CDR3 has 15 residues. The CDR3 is CASSSLSGGQDTQYF. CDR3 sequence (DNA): TGTGCCAGTAGTTCCCTATCGGGGGGACAAGATACGCAGTATTTT.

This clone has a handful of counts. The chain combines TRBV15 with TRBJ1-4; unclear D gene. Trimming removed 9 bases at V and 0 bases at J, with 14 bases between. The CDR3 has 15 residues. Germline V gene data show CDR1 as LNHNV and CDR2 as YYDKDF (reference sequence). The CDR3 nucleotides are TGTGCCACTACCCGGAGCCTAGCAACTAATGAAAAACTGTTTTTT. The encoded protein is CATTRSLATNEKLFF.

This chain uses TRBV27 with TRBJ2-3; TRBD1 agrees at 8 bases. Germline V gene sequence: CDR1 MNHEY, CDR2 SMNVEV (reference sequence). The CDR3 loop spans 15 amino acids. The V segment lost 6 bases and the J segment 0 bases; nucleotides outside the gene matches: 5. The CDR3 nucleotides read TGTGCCAGCAGCCGACAGGGGTCGAGCACAGATACGCAGTATTTT. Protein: CASSRQGSSTDTQYF.

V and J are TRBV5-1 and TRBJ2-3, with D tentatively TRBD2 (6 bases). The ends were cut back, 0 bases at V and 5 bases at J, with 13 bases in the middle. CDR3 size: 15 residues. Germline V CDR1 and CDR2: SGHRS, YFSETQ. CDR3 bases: TGCGCCAGCAGCTTGGGGCCGGGGGACGGAGATACGCAGTATTTT. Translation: CASSLGPGDGDTQYF.

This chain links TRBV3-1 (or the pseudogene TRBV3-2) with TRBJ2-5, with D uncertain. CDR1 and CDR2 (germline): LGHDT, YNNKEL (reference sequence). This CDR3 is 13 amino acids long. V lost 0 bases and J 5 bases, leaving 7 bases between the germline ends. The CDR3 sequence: CASSQDSWETQYF. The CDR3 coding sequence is TGTGCCAGCAGCCAAGATTCGTGGGAGACCCAGTACTTC.

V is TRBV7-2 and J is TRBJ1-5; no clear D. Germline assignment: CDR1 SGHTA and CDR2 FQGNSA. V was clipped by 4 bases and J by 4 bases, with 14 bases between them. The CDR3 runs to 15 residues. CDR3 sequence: CASSSQTADNQPQHF. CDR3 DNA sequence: TGTGCCAGCAGCTCCCAGACTGCTGATAATCAGCCCCAGCATTTT.

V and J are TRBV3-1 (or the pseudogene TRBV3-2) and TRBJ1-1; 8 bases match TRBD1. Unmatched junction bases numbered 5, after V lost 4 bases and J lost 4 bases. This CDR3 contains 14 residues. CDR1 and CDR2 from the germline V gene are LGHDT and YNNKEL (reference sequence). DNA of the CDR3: TGTGCCAGCAGCCTACAGGGGGGGAGCACTGAAGCTTTCTTT. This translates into CASSLQGGSTEAFF.

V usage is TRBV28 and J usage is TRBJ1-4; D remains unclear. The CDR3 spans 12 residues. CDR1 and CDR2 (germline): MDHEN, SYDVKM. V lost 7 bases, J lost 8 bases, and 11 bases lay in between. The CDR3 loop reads CASTNQIEKLFF. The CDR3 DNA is TGTGCCAGCACGAACCAAATCGAAAAACTGTTTTTT. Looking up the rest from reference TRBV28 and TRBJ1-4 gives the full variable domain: DVKVTQSSRYLVKRTGEKVFLECVQDMDHENMFWYRQDPGLGLRLIYFSYDVKMKEKGDIPEGYSVSREKKERFSLILESASTNQTSMYLCASTNQIEKLFFGSGTQLSVL.